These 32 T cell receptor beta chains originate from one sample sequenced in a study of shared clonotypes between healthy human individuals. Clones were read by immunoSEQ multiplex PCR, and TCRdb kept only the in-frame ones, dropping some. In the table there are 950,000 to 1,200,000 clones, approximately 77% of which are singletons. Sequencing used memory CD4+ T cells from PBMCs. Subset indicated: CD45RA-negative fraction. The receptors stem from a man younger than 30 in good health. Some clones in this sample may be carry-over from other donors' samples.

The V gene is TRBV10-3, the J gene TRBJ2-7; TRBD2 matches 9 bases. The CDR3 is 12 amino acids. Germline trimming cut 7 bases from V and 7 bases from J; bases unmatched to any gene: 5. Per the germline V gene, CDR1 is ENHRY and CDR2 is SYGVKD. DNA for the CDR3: TGTGCCATCAAAAGCGGGAGGAGAGAGCAGTACTTC. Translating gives CAIKSGRREQYF.

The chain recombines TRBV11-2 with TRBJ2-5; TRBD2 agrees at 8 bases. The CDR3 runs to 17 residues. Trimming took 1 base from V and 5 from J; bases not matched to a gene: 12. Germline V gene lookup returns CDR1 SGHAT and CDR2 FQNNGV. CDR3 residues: CASSLGRGTRVMETQYF. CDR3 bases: TGTGCCAGCAGCTTAGGGAGGGGGACTAGGGTTATGGAGACCCAGTACTTC.

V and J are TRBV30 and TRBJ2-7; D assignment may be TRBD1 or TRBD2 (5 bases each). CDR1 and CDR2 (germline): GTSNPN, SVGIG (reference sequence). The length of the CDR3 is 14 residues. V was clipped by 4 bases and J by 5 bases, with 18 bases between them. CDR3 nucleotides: TGTGCCTGGAACAACGAGGGGATTGCCAACGAGCAGTACTTC. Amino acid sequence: CAWNNEGIANEQYF.

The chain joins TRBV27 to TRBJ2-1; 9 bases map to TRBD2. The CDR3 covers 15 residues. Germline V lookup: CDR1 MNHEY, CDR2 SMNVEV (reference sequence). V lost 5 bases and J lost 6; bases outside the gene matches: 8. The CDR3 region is CASSPRTSVPNEQFF. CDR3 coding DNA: TGTGCCAGCAGTCCGCGGACTAGCGTACCCAATGAGCAGTTCTTC.

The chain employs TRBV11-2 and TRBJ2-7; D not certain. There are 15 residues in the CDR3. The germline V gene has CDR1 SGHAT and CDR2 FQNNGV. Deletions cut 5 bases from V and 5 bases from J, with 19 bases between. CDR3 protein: CASSLYNRALHEQYF. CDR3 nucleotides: TGTGCCAGCAGCCTTTATAATCGGGCCCTCCACGAGCAGTACTTC.

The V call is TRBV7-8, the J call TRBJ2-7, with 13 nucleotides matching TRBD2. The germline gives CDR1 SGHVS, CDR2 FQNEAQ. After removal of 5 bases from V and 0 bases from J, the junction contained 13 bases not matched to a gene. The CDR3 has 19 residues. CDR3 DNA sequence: TGTGCCAGCAGCAAGGTCGGGACTAGCGGGGTGGGGAGCTCCTACGAGCAGTACTTC. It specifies CASSKVGTSGVGSSYEQYF.

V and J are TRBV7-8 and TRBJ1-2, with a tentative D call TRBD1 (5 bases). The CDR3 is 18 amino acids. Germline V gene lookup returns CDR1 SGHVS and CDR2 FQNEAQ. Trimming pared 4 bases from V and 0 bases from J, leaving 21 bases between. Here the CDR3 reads CASSSIGAGWGSNYGYTF. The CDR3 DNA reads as TGTGCCAGCAGCTCGATAGGGGCGGGCTGGGGATCTAACTATGGCTACACCTTC.

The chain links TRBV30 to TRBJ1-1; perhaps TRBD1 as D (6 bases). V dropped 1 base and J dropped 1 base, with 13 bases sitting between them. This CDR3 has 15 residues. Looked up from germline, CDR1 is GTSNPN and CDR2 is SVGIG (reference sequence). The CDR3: CAWSAPGQRNTEAFF. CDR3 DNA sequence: TGTGCCTGGAGTGCCCCGGGACAAAGGAACACTGAAGCTTTCTTT.

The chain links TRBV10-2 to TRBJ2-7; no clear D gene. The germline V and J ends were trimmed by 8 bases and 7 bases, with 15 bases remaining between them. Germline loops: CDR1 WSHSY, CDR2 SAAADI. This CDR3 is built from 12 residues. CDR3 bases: TGCGCCAGCCAACGTCAAAACGGGGAGCAGTACTTC. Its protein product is CASQRQNGEQYF.

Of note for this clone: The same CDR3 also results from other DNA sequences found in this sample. The CDR3, as DNA: TGTGCCAGCTCACCACAGGGTTCTGGAAACACCATATATTTT. It translates to CASSPQGSGNTIYF. V usage is TRBV18 and J usage is TRBJ1-3; D uncertain. This CDR3 is built from 14 residues. Trimming took off 1 base at V and 1 base at J, with 5 bases between the two ends. CDR1 is KGHSH and CDR2 is LQKENI in the germline V gene.

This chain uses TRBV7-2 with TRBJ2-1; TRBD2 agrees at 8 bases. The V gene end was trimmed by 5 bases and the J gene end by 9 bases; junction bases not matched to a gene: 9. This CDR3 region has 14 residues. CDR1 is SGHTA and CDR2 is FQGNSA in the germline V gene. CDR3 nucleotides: TGTGCCAGCAGCCGGGGGGCGGGAGGTGGTGAGCAGTTCTTC. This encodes CASSRGAGGGEQFF.

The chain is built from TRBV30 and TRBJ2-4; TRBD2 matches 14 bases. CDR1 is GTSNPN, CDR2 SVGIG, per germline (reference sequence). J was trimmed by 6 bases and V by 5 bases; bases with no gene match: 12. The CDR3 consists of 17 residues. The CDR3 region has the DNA TGTGCCTGGTGGCCCGGACTAGCGGGAGGACCGAGAAACATTCAGTACTTC. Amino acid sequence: CAWWPGLAGGPRNIQYF. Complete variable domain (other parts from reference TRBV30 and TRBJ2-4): SQTIHQWPATLVQPVGSPLSLECTVEGTSNPNLYWYRQAAGRGLQLLFYSVGIGQISSEVPQNLSASRPQDRQFILSSKKLLLSDSGFYLCAWWPGLAGGPRNIQYFGAGTRLSVL.

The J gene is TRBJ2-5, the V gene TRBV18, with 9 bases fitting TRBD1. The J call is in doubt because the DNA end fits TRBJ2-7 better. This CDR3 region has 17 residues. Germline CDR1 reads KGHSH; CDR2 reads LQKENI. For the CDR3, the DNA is TGTGCCAGCTCACCAACTTTACCGGGACAGGGTAACCACGAGCAGTACTTC. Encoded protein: CASSPTLPGQGNHEQYF.

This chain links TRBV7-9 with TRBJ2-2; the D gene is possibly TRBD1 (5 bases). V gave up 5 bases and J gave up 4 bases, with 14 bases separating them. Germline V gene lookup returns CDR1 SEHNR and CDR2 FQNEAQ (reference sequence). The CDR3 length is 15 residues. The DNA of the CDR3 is TGTGCCAGCAGCGACGTGGGGCAGCCCACCGGGGAGCTGTTTTTT. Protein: CASSDVGQPTGELFF. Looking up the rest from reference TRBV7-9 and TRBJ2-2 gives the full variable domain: DTGVSQNPRHKITKRGQNVTFRCDPISEHNRLYWYRQTLGQGPEFLTYFQNEAQLEKSRLLSDRFSAERPKGSFSTLEIQRTEQGDSAMYLCASSDVGQPTGELFFGEGSRLTVL.

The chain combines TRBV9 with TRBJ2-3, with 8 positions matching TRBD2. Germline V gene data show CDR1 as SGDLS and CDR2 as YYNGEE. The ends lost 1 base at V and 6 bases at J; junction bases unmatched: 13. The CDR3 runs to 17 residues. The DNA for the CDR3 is TGTGCCAGCAGCGTATCTCCTAGCGGGCTTCTAACCGATACGCAGTATTTT. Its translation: CASSVSPSGLLTDTQYF.

DNA of the CDR3: TGTGCCAGCAGTCAGGGACTTTATGGCTACACCTTC. Protein sequence: CASSQGLYGYTF. The V gene is TRBV6-5, the J gene TRBJ1-2; possible D gene TRBD1, 5 bases. V shed 5 bases and J shed 5 bases, with 9 bases lying between them. The CDR3 is 12 amino acids. Germline V gene lookup returns CDR1 MNHEY and CDR2 SVGAGI.

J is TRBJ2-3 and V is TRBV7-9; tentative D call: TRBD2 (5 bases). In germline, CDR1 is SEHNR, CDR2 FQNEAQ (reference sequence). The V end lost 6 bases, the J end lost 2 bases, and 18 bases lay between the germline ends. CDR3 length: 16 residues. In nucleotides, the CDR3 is TGTGCCAGCAGTTTTAGTAGCGCTAGCTTCACAGATACGCAGTATTTT. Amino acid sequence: CASSFSSASFTDTQYF.

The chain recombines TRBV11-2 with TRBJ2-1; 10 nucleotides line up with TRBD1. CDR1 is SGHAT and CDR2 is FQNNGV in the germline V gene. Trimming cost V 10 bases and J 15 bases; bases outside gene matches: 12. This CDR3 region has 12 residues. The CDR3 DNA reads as TGTGCCACCGTGGGGACAGGGGTTAAGCTGTTCTTC. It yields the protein CATVGTGVKLFF.

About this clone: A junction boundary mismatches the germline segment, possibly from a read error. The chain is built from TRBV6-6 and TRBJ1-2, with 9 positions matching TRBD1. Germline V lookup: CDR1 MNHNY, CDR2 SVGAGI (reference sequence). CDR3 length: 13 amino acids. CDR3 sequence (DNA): TGTGCCAGCACTTACGACAGGGGGTATGGCTACACCTTC. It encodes CASTYDRGYGYTF.

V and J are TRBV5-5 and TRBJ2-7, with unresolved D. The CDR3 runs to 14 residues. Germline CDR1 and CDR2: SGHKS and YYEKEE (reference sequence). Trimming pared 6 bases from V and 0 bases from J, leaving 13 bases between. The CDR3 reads CASTLYSDSYEQYF. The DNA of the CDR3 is TGTGCCAGCACCCTATACAGTGACTCCTACGAGCAGTACTTC. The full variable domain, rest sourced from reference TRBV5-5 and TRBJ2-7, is DAGVTQSPTHLIKTRGQQVTLRCSPISGHKSVSWYQQVLGQGPQFIFQYYEKEERGRGNFPDRFSARQFPNYSSELNVNALLLGDSALYLCASTLYSDSYEQYFGPGTRLTVT.

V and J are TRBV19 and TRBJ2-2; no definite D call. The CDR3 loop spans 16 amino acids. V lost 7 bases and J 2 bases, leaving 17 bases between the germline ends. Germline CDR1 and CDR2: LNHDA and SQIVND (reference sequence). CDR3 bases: TGTGCCAGTATGAACTCGGGCAGGAAAAACACCGGGGAGCTGTTTTTT. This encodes CASMNSGRKNTGELFF.

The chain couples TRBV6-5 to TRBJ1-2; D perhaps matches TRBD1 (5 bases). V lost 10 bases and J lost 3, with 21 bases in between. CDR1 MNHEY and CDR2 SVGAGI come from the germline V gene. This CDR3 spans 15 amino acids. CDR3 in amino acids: CATLDRDGGDYGYTF. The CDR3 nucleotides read TGTGCCACCCTCGACCGGGACGGAGGGGACTATGGCTACACCTTC.

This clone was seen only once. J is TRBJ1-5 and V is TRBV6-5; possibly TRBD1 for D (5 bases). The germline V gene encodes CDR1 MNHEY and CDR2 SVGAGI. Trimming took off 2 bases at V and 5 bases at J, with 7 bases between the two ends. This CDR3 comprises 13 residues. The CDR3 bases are TGTGCCAGCAGTTACGGGACCGATCAGCCCCAGCATTTT. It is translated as CASSYGTDQPQHF.

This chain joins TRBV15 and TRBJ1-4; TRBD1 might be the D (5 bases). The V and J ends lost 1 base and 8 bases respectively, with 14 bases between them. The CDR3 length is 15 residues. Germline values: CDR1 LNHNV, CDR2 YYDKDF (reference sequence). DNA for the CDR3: TGTGCCACCAGCAGAGTGGGCAGCCAGGGAGAAAAACTGTTTTTT. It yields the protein CATSRVGSQGEKLFF.

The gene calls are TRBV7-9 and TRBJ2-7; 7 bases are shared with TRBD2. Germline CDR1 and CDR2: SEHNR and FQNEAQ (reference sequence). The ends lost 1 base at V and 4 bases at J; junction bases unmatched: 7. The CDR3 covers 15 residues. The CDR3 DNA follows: TGTGCCAGCAGCTTAGTAGGCGGGAGTCGGTACGAGCAGTACTTC. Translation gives CASSLVGGSRYEQYF.

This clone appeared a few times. The CDR3 is CASNSASGQGTEAFF. The CDR3 DNA reads TGTGCCAGCAACTCAGCCTCGGGACAGGGAACTGAAGCTTTCTTT. This chain uses TRBV27 with TRBJ1-1, with 9 nucleotides matching TRBD1. The germline gives CDR1 MNHEY, CDR2 SMNVEV (reference sequence). The length of the CDR3 is 15 residues. V shed 7 bases, J shed 5 bases, and the junction held 11 bases outside the gene matches.

This CDR3 reads CASSPILRRGLYEQYF. The CDR3 DNA follows: TGTGCCAGTAGTCCAATCCTTCGGCGGGGGCTCTACGAGCAGTACTTC. This chain links TRBV19 with TRBJ2-7; possible D gene TRBD2, 7 bases. CDR1 is LNHDA, CDR2 SQIVND, per germline (reference sequence). With 5 bases removed from V and 3 bases from J, the gap between germline ends came to 20 bases. The CDR3 runs 16 residues. The full variable domain, rest sourced from reference TRBV19 and TRBJ2-7, is DGGITQSPKYLFRKEGQNVTLSCEQNLNHDAMYWYRQDPGQGLRLIYYSQIVNDFQKGDIAEGYSVSREKKESFPLTVTSAQKNPTAFYLCASSPILRRGLYEQYFGPGTRLTVT.

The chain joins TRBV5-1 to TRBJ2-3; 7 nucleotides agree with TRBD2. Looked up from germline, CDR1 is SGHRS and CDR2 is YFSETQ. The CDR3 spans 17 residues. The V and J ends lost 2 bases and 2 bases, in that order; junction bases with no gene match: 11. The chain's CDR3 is CASSFLFGGSNTDTQYF. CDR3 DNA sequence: TGCGCCAGCAGCTTTTTGTTCGGCGGGAGTAACACAGATACGCAGTATTTT.

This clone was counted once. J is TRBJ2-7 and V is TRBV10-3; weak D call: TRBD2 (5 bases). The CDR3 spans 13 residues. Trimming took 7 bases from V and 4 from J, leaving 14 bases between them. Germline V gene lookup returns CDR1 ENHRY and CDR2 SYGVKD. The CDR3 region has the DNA TGTGCCATCATGGGCCTAGCTGGGTACGAGCAGTACTTC. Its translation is CAIMGLAGYEQYF.

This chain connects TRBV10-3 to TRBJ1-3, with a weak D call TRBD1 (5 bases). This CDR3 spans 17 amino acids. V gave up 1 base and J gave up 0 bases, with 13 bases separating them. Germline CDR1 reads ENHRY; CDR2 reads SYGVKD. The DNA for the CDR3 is TGTGCCATCAGTGAGTTGGGACGGCCTGACTCTGGAAACACCATATATTTT. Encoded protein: CAISELGRPDSGNTIYF.

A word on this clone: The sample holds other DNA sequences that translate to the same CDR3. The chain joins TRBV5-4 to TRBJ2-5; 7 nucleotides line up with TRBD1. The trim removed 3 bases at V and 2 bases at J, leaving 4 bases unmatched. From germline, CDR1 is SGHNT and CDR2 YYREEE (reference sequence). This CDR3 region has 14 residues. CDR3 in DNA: TGTGCCAGCAGCTCCCGGGACAGACAAGAGACCCAGTACTTC. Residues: CASSSRDRQETQYF.

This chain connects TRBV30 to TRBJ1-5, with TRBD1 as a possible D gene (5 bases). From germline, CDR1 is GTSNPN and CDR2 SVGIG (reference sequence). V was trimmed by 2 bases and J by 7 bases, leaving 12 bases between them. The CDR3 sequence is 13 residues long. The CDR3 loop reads CAWSRRGGQPQHF. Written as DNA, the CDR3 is TGTGCCTGGAGTAGGAGGGGCGGGCAGCCCCAGCATTTT.